These 28 T cell receptor beta chains share one sample of origin, sequenced in a study of blood T cells in healthy people across ages. Through a sample-barcoded 5' primer and a J-beta primer mix, a second PCR was run for roughly 7 to 11 cycles. A single record per CDR3 protein comes from TCRdb applying MiXCR to the 5' RACE reads. The table shows 1.8 million or so distinct CDR3 sequences, with about 39% occurring only once. Specimen: blood. These receptor sequences come from a human donor in good health.

This clonotype was counted between two and nine times. This chain joins TRBV28 and TRBJ1-5; D possibly corresponds to TRBD1 (5 bases). Germline V gene lookup returns CDR1 MDHEN and CDR2 SYDVKM. The V end lost 9 bases, the J end lost 2 bases, and 14 bases lay between the germline ends. CDR3 length equals 14 residues. The CDR3 region is CASQGLQGNQPQHF. In DNA form, the CDR3 reads TGTGCCAGTCAAGGCCTACAGGGCAATCAGCCCCAGCATTTT. Full variable domain (missing parts from reference TRBV28 and TRBJ1-5): DVKVTQSSRYLVKRTGEKVFLECVQDMDHENMFWYRQDPGLGLRLIYFSYDVKMKEKGDIPEGYSVSREKKERFSLILESASTNQTSMYLCASQGLQGNQPQHFGDGTRLSIL.

This clonotype was picked up a small number of times. This chain joins TRBV15 and TRBJ2-5; possibly TRBD1 for D (5 bases). V lost 9 bases, J lost 4 bases, and 12 bases lay in between. The length of the CDR3 is 12 residues. Germline CDR1 is LNHNV and CDR2 is YYDKDF (reference sequence). CDR3 region: CATGDLGETQYF. CDR3 DNA sequence: TGTGCCACAGGGGATCTGGGAGAGACCCAGTACTTC.

The J gene is TRBJ2-1, the V gene TRBV29-1; possible D gene TRBD1, 6 bases. The length of the CDR3 is 13 residues. V lost 6 bases to trimming and J lost 10 bases, with 19 bases between them. The germline gives CDR1 SQVTM, CDR2 ANQGSEA. As DNA, the CDR3 is TGCAGCGTCCAAGGGGGAGAGATGTACGAGCAGTTCTTC. Its protein is CSVQGGEMYEQFF.

As for this clonotype: The germline gene is not matched at one end of the junction; a read error may be the cause. V gene TRBV29-1 combines with J gene TRBJ2-5; 9 positions agree with TRBD1. The DNA end is more similar to TRBJ2-7, so the J call may be wrong. The CDR3 has 14 amino acids. Germline assignment: CDR1 SQVTM and CDR2 ANQGSEA. CDR3 DNA: TGCAGCGTCGAAGGGAGGACAGGGGTCTGCGAGCAGTACTTC. It encodes CSVEGRTGVCEQYF.

V usage is TRBV4-3 and J usage is TRBJ2-2; maybe TRBD1 (5 bases). CDR3 length equals 16 residues. Trimming shortened V by 1 base and J by 3 bases, and 12 bases separated the two germline ends. Per the germline V gene, CDR1 is LGHNA and CDR2 is YSLEER. The CDR3 bases are TGCGCCAGCAGCCAAGTTAGGGGAAGCGACACCGGGGAGCTGTTTTTT. Translating gives CASSQVRGSDTGELFF.

V is TRBV7-2 and J is TRBJ2-3; a weak D match, TRBD2 (5 bases). Germline V gene lookup returns CDR1 SGHTA and CDR2 FQGNSA. The V end lost 3 bases, the J end lost 2 bases, and 9 bases lay between the germline ends. CDR3 size: 14 residues. DNA for the CDR3: TGTGCCAGCAGCTTTGCGGGTCACACAGATACGCAGTATTTT. Its protein product is CASSFAGHTDTQYF.

CDR3 in amino acids: CASSRDHQAGYGYTF. The CDR3 region has the DNA TGCGCCAGCAGCCGGGACCACCAGGCCGGATATGGCTACACCTTC. The chain recombines TRBV4-3 with TRBJ1-2; weak D call: TRBD1 (5 bases). Germline assignment: CDR1 LGHNA and CDR2 YSLEER. CDR3 length: 15 residues. The V and J ends lost 4 bases and 5 bases respectively, with 17 bases between them.

The genes are TRBV5-1 and TRBJ1-1; D is ambiguous. The CDR3 consists of 13 residues. CDR1 and CDR2 from the germline V gene are SGHRS and YFSETQ. The ends were cut back, 4 bases at V and 3 bases at J, with 10 bases in the middle. The CDR3 region has the DNA TGCGCCAGCAGCCGGAAGTCCGACACTGAAGCTTTCTTT. Translated, it gives CASSRKSDTEAFF.

This chain connects TRBV5-6 to TRBJ2-1; 10 bases map to TRBD2. The V and J ends lost 3 bases and 8 bases, in that order; junction bases with no gene match: 8. Looked up from germline, CDR1 is SGHDT and CDR2 is YYEEEE. CDR3 length equals 15 residues. The CDR3 coding sequence is TGTGCCAGCAGCTCCGTCCAACTAGCGGGGTATGAGCAGTTCTTC. Translation: CASSSVQLAGYEQFF.

This sequence joins TRBV15 and TRBJ2-4, with a possible D match to TRBD1 (5 bases). The J call may be incorrect, as the DNA end agrees better with TRBJ2-7. The CDR3 covers 15 residues. From germline, CDR1 is LNHNV and CDR2 YYDKDF (reference sequence). DNA for the CDR3: TGTGCCACCAGCAGAGACAGGGTGGAGACCTACGAGCAGTACTTC. Residues: CATSRDRVETYEQYF.

This clonotype showed up just once. This sequence joins TRBV28 and TRBJ2-1; TRBD2 matches at 7 bases. The V gene end was trimmed by 4 bases and the J gene end by 0 bases; junction bases not matched to a gene: 12. The CDR3 length is 18 residues. The germline CDR1 and CDR2 sequences are MDHEN and SYDVKM. The CDR3 is CASSWGGYGKGSYNEQFF. The CDR3 DNA sequence: TGTGCCAGCAGTTGGGGGGGGTACGGGAAGGGCTCCTACAATGAGCAGTTCTTC. The full variable domain, its missing parts supplied by reference TRBV28 and TRBJ2-1, is DVKVTQSSRYLVKRTGEKVFLECVQDMDHENMFWYRQDPGLGLRLIYFSYDVKMKEKGDIPEGYSVSREKKERFSLILESASTNQTSMYLCASSWGGYGKGSYNEQFFGPGTRLTVL.

This clonotype was observed a handful of times. The chain combines TRBV20-1 with TRBJ1-4; tentatively, D is TRBD1 (5 bases). V was clipped by 6 bases and J by 4 bases, with 18 bases between them. CDR1 DFQATT and CDR2 SNEGSKA come from the germline V gene (reference sequence). There are 15 residues in the CDR3. This CDR3 is CSATDAGTDNEKLFF. The CDR3 DNA sequence: TGCAGTGCAACCGATGCCGGGACGGATAATGAAAAACTGTTTTTT.

DNA for the CDR3: TGTGCCAGCAGTTACACTGACGGAAGGCGAGCGAAAGAGACCCAGTACTTC. Residues: CASSYTDGRRAKETQYF. The V and J genes are TRBV6-6 and TRBJ2-5; no firm D call. Germline values: CDR1 MNHNY, CDR2 SVGAGI (reference sequence). This CDR3 spans 17 amino acids. The ends were cut back, 2 bases at V and 3 bases at J, with 19 bases in the middle.

Regarding this clonotype: At one end, the junction sequence differs from germline, possibly due to a read error. The chain combines TRBV7-3 with TRBJ2-1; 8 bases align to TRBD2. The CDR3 runs to 15 residues. Germline V gene sequence: CDR1 SGHTA, CDR2 FQGTGA. The CDR3 here is CASSLMPGGYNKQFF. The CDR3 DNA follows: TGTGCCAGCAGCTTAATGCCGGGGGGGTACAATAAGCAGTTCTTC.

This sequence joins TRBV27 and TRBJ2-5, with 7 bases identical to TRBD1. Gene TRBJ2-7 matches the end of the DNA better, so the J call may be wrong. The CDR3 sequence is 16 residues long. CDR1 MNHEY and CDR2 SMNVEV come from the germline V gene (reference sequence). The CDR3 DNA sequence: TGTGCCAGCAGTTTAGAGGTCGGGACAGCTTCCTACGAGCAGTACTTC. It specifies CASSLEVGTASYEQYF.

V usage is TRBV28 and J usage is TRBJ2-7, with 7 bases identical to TRBD1. V shed 3 bases and J 4 bases; nucleotides not matched to a gene: 6. Looked up from germline, CDR1 is MDHEN and CDR2 is SYDVKM. The CDR3 is made up of 14 amino acids. In DNA form, the CDR3 reads TGTGCCAGCAGTTTTGAAGGGGGCGTGTACGAGCAGTACTTC. Translating it yields CASSFEGGVYEQYF.

This clonotype has only a few counts. The rearrangement joins TRBV6-6 to TRBJ2-7; 7 nucleotides agree with TRBD1. Germline CDR1 and CDR2: MNHNY and SVGAGI (reference sequence). The CDR3 has 17 residues. Trimming at V came to 0 bases and at J to 0 bases, leaving 8 bases not matched to a gene. CDR3 amino acids: CASSYSRDSPSSYEQYF. CDR3 in DNA: TGTGCCAGCAGTTACTCTCGGGACAGCCCGAGCTCCTACGAGCAGTACTTC.

The rearrangement links TRBV29-1 to TRBJ2-1; D possibly matches TRBD1 or TRBD2 (5 bases each). The CDR3 loop spans 14 amino acids. Trimming cost V 7 bases and J 5 bases, with 18 bases left between them. The germline gives CDR1 SQVTM, CDR2 ANQGSEA. This chain's CDR3 is CSAPRSGTNNEQFF. In DNA form, the CDR3 reads TGCAGCGCCCCCAGGAGTGGGACCAACAATGAGCAGTTCTTC.

This clonotype has more than one count but fewer than ten. The chain is built from TRBV20-1 and TRBJ2-1; D may be TRBD1 or TRBD2 (5 bases each). V gave up 0 bases and J gave up 0 bases, with 9 bases separating them. Germline values: CDR1 DFQATT, CDR2 SNEGSKA (reference sequence). This CDR3 contains 15 residues. CDR3 coding DNA: TGCAGTGCTAGAGAGGGGGTGAACTCCTACAATGAGCAGTTCTTC. It encodes CSAREGVNSYNEQFF.

This clonotype was counted only a few times. The rearrangement uses TRBV6-2 or TRBV6-3 and TRBJ1-5; TRBD1 might be the D (5 bases). V dropped 4 bases and J dropped 4 bases, with 11 bases sitting between them. Germline CDR1 MNHEY, CDR2 SVGEGT. The length of the CDR3 is 14 residues. As DNA, the CDR3 is TGTGCCAGCAGTTCCTTTGGGGGGAATCAGCCCCAGCATTTT. Translated, it gives CASSSFGGNQPQHF.

This clonotype was seen repeatedly, ten times or more. This chain connects TRBV12-3 or TRBV12-4 to TRBJ1-6; D gene ambiguous. Trimming shortened V by 5 bases and J by 12 bases, and 8 bases separated the two germline ends. The CDR3 has 11 residues. CDR3 DNA: TGTGCCAGCAGTAATCTGGGACCCCTCCACTTT. It is translated as CASSNLGPLHF.

The table lists this clonotype with a few counts. The junction differs from germline at one of its ends, possibly a read error. The chain carries TRBV9 and TRBJ2-7, with a weak D call TRBD2 (6 bases). CDR3 length: 15 residues. Germline CDR1 SGDLS, CDR2 YYNGEE. Here the CDR3 reads CASNVEGLATYEQYF. In DNA, the CDR3 is TGTGCCAGCAACGTAGAAGGTCTAGCGACATACGAGCAGTACTTC.

This clonotype appeared a single time. The rearrangement uses TRBV27 and TRBJ1-5; TRBD1 matches 7 bases. The CDR3 covers 16 residues. J was trimmed by 2 bases and V by 5 bases; bases with no gene match: 9. From germline, CDR1 is MNHEY and CDR2 SMNVEV (reference sequence). The CDR3 spells CASSPVGQTGNQPQHF. The DNA of the CDR3 is TGTGCCAGCAGTCCCGTGGGACAGACGGGCAATCAGCCCCAGCATTTT.

This clonotype has a count of ten or more. This rearrangement joins TRBV20-1 to TRBJ1-6, with TRBD1 as a possible D gene (6 bases). Per the germline V gene, CDR1 is DFQATT and CDR2 is SNEGSKA (reference sequence). V dropped 1 base and J dropped 2 bases, with 9 bases sitting between them. There are 15 residues in the CDR3. In nucleotides, the CDR3 is TGCAGTGCTAGAGGCGGGGGGCCCTATAATTCACCCCTCCACTTT. Translation: CSARGGGPYNSPLHF.

This rearrangement joins TRBV10-3 to TRBJ2-1; D gene ambiguous. This CDR3 is 17 amino acids long. Germline-derived CDR1 and CDR2 are ENHRY and SYGVKD. Trimming removed 0 bases at V and 0 bases at J, with 12 bases between. The CDR3 spells CAISESALESSYNEQFF. The CDR3 bases are TGTGCCATCAGTGAGTCTGCTCTCGAAAGCTCCTACAATGAGCAGTTCTTC.

On this clonotype itself: Compared with germline, one end of the junction differs, possibly owing to a read error. The gene calls are TRBV4-3 and TRBJ2-3; D possibly corresponds to TRBD1 (6 bases). The CDR3 contains 17 residues. Germline V lookup: CDR1 LGHNA, CDR2 YSLEER. CDR3: CASSQDRAGSPTGTQYF. The CDR3 nucleotides are TGCGCCAGCAGCCAAGATCGGGCAGGGAGTCCGACAGGTACGCAGTATTTT.

Remarks on this clonotype: A junction boundary mismatches the germline segment, possibly from a read error. The V call is TRBV11-1, the J call TRBJ2-6, with D maybe TRBD2 (5 bases). The germline gives CDR1 SGHAT, CDR2 FQDESV (reference sequence). This CDR3 is built from 13 residues. The DNA for the CDR3 is TGTGCCAGCTCCCACCCCGGGGATCGCGTCCGGACTTTC. It encodes CASSHPGDRVRTF. Full variable domain (outside the CDR3, taken from reference TRBV11-1 and TRBJ2-6): EAEVAQSPRYKITEKSQAVAFWCDPISGHATLYWYRQILGQGPELLVQFQDESVVDDSQLPKDRFSAERLKGVDSTLKIQPAELGDSAMYLCASSHPGDRVRTFGAGSRLTVL.

J is TRBJ2-1 and V is TRBV15; 7 bases fit TRBD1. The junction had 0 bases not matched to a gene; V was cut back by 3 bases and J by 1 base. Germline V gene lookup returns CDR1 LNHNV and CDR2 YYDKDF (reference sequence). The CDR3 is 14 residues long. The CDR3 spells CATSRGQSYNEQFF. The CDR3 coding sequence is TGTGCCACCAGCAGGGGACAGTCCTACAATGAGCAGTTCTTC.